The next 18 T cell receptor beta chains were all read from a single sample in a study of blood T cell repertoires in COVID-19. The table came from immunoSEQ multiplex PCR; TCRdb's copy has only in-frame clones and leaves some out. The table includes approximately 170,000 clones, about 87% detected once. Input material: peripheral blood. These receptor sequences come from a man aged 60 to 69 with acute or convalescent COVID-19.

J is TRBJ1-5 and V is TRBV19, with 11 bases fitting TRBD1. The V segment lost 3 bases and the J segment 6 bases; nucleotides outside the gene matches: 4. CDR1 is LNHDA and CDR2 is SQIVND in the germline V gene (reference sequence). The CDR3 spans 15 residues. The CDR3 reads CASSMIGTGGQPQHF. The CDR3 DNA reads TGTGCCAGTAGTATGATTGGGACAGGGGGTCAGCCCCAGCATTTT.

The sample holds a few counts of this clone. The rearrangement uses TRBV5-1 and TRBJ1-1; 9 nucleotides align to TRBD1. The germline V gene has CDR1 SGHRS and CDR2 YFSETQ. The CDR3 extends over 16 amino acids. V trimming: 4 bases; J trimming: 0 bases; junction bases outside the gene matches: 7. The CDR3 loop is CASSQDRGGMNTEAFF. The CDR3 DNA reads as TGCGCCAGCAGCCAGGACAGGGGAGGGATGAACACTGAAGCTTTCTTT.

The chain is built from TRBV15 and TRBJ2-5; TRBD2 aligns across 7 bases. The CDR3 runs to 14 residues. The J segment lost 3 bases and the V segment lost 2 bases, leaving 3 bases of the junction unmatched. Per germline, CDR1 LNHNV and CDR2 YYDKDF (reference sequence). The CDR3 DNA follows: TGTGCCACCAGCAGACCTCGGGGGGAAGAGACCCAGTACTTC. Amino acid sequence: CATSRPRGEETQYF.

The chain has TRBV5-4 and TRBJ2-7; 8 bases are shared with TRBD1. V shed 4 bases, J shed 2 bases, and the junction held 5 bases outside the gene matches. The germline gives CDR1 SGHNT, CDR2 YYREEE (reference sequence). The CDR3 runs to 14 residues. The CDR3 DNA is TGTGCCAGCAGCATGACAGGGGTCCCCTACGAGCAGTACTTC. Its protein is CASSMTGVPYEQYF.

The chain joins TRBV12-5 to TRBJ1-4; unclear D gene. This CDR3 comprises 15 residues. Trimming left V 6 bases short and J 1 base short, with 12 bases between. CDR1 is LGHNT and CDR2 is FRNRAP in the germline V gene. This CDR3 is CASGPDGETNEKLFF. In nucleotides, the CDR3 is TGTGCTAGTGGCCCCGACGGGGAAACTAATGAAAAACTGTTTTTT. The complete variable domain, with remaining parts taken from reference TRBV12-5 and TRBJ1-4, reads DARVTQTPRHKVTEMGQEVTMRCQPILGHNTVFWYRQTMMQGLELLAYFRNRAPLDDSGMPKDRFSAEMPDATLATLKIQPSEPRDSAVYFCASGPDGETNEKLFFGSGTQLSVL.

CDR3 sequence: CASSFGEGISGNTIYF. The CDR3 bases are TGCGCCAGCAGCTTTGGAGAAGGAATCTCTGGAAACACCATATATTTT. This chain connects TRBV5-1 to TRBJ1-3, with D unresolved. Germline assignment: CDR1 SGHRS and CDR2 YFSETQ. CDR3 length: 16 residues. V was shortened by 2 bases and J by 0 bases, with 12 bases between the two germline ends.

CDR3 sequence: CASSYSRQGAGNQPQHF. The CDR3 nucleotides read TGTGCCAGCAGTTACTCGAGGCAGGGGGCGGGCAATCAGCCCCAGCATTTT. The J gene is TRBJ1-5, the V gene TRBV6-2 or TRBV6-3, with 8 bases that match TRBD1. Germline V CDR1 and CDR2: MNHEY, SVGEGT. The junction had 6 bases not matched to a gene; V was cut back by 0 bases and J by 2 bases. CDR3 length equals 17 residues.

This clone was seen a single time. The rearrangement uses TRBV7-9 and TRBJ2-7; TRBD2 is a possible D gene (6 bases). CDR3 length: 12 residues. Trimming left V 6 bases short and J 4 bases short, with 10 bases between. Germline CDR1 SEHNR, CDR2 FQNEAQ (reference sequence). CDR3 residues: CASSYGGYEQYV. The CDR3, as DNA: TGTGCCAGCAGTTACGGGGGTTACGAGCAGTACGTC.

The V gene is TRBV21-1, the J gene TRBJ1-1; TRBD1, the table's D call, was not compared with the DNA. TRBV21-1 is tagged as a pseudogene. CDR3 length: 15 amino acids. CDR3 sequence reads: CASSPTRDRGVGTFF. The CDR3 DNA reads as TGTGCCAGCAGCCCGACCCGGGACAGGGGCGTAGGGACTTTCTTT.

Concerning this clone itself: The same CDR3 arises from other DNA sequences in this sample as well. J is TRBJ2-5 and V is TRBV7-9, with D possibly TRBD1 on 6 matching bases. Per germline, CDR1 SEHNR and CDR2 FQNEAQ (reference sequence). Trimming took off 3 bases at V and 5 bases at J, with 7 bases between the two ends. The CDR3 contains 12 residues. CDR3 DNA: TGTGCCAGCAGCTTGCAGGGGGAGACCCAGTACTTC. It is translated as CASSLQGETQYF.

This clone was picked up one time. For the CDR3, the DNA is TGTGCCAGCAGTCCGGGACAGGGGATCTATGGCTACACCTTC. Amino acids: CASSPGQGIYGYTF. The chain recombines TRBV7-2 with TRBJ1-2, with 10 bases that match TRBD1. After removal of 6 bases from V and 4 bases from J, the junction contained 5 bases not matched to a gene. CDR3 length: 14 amino acids. Germline V lookup: CDR1 SGHTA, CDR2 FQGNSA.

The CDR3 DNA is TGTGCCAGCAGACTCAACAGGGCAACTAATGAAAAACTGTTTTTT. Protein sequence: CASRLNRATNEKLFF. The V gene is TRBV6-5, the J gene TRBJ1-4; a possible D gene is TRBD1 (6 bases). V was shortened by 6 bases and J by 0 bases, with 11 bases between the two germline ends. The CDR3 has 15 amino acids. Germline V lookup: CDR1 MNHEY, CDR2 SVGAGI.

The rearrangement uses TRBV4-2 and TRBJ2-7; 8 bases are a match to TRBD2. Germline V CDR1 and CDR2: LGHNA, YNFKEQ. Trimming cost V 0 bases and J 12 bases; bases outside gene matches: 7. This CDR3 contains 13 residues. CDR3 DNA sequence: TGTGCCAGCAGCCAAGATGTTTGGGGACTAGGGTACTTC. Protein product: CASSQDVWGLGYF.

The CDR3 nucleotides are TGTGCCAGTAGTCCCGACAGGGCTAACTATGGCTACACCTTC. It yields the protein CASSPDRANYGYTF. The rearrangement joins TRBV19 to TRBJ1-2, with 7 nucleotides matching TRBD1. V lost 5 bases, J lost 0 bases, and 3 bases stayed unmatched. From germline, CDR1 is LNHDA and CDR2 SQIVND (reference sequence). The CDR3 contains 14 residues.

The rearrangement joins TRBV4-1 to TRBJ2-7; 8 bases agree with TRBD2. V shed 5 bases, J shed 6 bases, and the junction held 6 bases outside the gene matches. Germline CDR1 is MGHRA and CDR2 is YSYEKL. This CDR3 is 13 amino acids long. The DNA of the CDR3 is TGCGCCAGCAGCGCTTCGGCGGGGGGCGAGCAGTACGTC. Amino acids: CASSASAGGEQYV.

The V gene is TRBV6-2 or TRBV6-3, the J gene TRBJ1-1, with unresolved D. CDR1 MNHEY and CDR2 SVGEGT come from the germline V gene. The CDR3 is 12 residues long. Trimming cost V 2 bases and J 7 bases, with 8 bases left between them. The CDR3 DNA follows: TGTGCCAGCAGTTACCCCGAGGATGAAGCTTTCTTT. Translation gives CASSYPEDEAFF.

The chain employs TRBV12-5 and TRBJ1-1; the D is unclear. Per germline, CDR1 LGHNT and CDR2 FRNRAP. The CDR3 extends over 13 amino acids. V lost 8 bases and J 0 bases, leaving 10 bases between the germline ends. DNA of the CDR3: TGTGCTAGTAATCGGGGAATGAACACTGAAGCTTTCTTT. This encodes CASNRGMNTEAFF.

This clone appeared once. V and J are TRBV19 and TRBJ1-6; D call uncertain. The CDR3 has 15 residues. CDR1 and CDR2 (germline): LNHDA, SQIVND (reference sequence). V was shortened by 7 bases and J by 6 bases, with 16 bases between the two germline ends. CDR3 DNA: TGTGCCAGTACCCAACTGCCACAGATTAATTCACCCCTCCACTTT. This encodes CASTQLPQINSPLHF. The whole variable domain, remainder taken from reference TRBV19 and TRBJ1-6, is DGGITQSPKYLFRKEGQNVTLSCEQNLNHDAMYWYRQDPGQGLRLIYYSQIVNDFQKGDIAEGYSVSREKKESFPLTVTSAQKNPTAFYLCASTQLPQINSPLHFGNGTRLTVT.